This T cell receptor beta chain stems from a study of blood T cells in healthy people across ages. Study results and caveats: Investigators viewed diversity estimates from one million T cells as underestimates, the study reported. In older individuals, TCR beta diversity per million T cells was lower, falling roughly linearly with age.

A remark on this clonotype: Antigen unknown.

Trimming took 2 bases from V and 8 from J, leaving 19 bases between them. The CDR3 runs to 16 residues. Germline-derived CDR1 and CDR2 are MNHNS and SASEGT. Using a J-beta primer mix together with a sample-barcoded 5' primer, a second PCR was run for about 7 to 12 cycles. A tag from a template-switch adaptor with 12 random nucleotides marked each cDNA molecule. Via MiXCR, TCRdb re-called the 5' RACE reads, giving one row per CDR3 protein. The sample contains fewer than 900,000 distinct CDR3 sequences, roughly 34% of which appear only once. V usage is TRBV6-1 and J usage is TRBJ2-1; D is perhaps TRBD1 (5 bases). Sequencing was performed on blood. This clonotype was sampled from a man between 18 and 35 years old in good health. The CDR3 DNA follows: TGTGCCAGCAGTGAAAGGGGTTATGGGAAAAGGGATGAGCAGTTCTTC. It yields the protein CASSERGYGKRDEQFF.